Listed below are T cell receptor beta chains from one sample, sequenced in a study of cytomegalovirus exposure and HLA in healthy donors. Some clones are missing from TCRdb's copy, which holds only in-frame ones; the method was immunoSEQ multiplex PCR. Of some 180,000 clones listed, approximately 89% are singletons. Sequences were obtained from PBMCs. All receptors come from a man aged 25 to 45 in good health and CMV-seropositive. Both conserved end residues are part of each CDR3. A D gene is named only where the DNA matches it firmly. Not every row has a clone size; where given, it reads once, few, many or a size class.

V gene: TRBV30; J gene: TRBJ1-4; D gene: NA; clone size: NA; CDR3 DNA: TGTGCCTGGGGGGGTGAAAAACTGTTTTTT; CDR3 protein: CAWGGEKLFF
V gene: TRBV6-6; J gene: TRBJ2-6; D gene: TRBD1; clone size: NA; CDR3 DNA: TGTGCCAGCAGTTACTCCCGACAGGGGGGGGCCAACGTCCTGACTTTC; CDR3 protein: CASSYSRQGGANVLTF
V gene: TRBV9; J gene: TRBJ2-5; D gene: TRBD1; clone size: NA; CDR3 DNA: TGTGCCAGCAGCGTAGCGACAGGGGTTAGACAAGAGACCCAGTACTTC; CDR3 protein: CASSVATGVRQETQYF
V gene: TRBV6-6; J gene: TRBJ2-3; D gene: NA; clone size: NA; CDR3 DNA: TGTGCCAGCACCAGGATAGCGTCAGATACGCAGTATTTT; CDR3 protein: CASTRIASDTQYF
V gene: TRBV5-4; J gene: TRBJ2-1; D gene: TRBD2; clone size: NA; CDR3 DNA: TGTGCCAGCAGCCCCGGGACTAGGAGTATGAATGAGCAGTTCTTC; CDR3 protein: CASSPGTRSMNEQFF
V gene: TRBV6-5; J gene: TRBJ2-7; D gene: NA; clone size: few; CDR3 DNA: TGTGCCAGCAGTTACGCTCAGGGGGGGGCCTACGAGCAGTACTTC; CDR3 protein: CASSYAQGGAYEQYF
V gene: TRBV5-1; J gene: TRBJ2-7; D gene: TRBD2; clone size: NA; CDR3 DNA: TGCGCCAGCAGGCTAGCGGGAGGCGAGCAGTACTTC; CDR3 protein: CASRLAGGEQYF
V gene: TRBV7-6; J gene: TRBJ2-3; D gene: TRBD2; clone size: NA; CDR3 DNA: TGTGCCAGCAGCTTAAGTGGGACTAGCGGGACAGATACGCAGTATTTT; CDR3 protein: CASSLSGTSGTDTQYF
V gene: TRBV27; J gene: TRBJ2-1; D gene: NA; clone size: NA; CDR3 DNA: TGTGCCAGCAGTCCCGCCTTTGGGGTTGGAGGTGAGCAGTTCTTC; CDR3 protein: CASSPAFGVGGEQFF
V gene: TRBV28; J gene: TRBJ2-1; D gene: NA; clone size: NA; CDR3 DNA: TGTGCCAGCAGCATACTAGGGAGTGAGCAGTTCTTC; CDR3 protein: CASSILGSEQFF
V gene: TRBV4-1; J gene: TRBJ2-7; D gene: TRBD1; clone size: NA; CDR3 DNA: TGCGCCAGCAGCCAAGATAGGGACAGGGCCTACGAGCAGTACTTC; CDR3 protein: CASSQDRDRAYEQYF
V gene: TRBV27; J gene: TRBJ1-5; D gene: NA; clone size: once; CDR3 DNA: TGTGCCAGCAGTCTCAGGGGCGGGCAGCCCCAGCATTTT; CDR3 protein: CASSLRGGQPQHF
V gene: TRBV18; J gene: TRBJ1-3; D gene: NA; clone size: few; CDR3 DNA: TGTGCCAGCTCACGGCAGACTGGAAACACCATATATTTT; CDR3 protein: CASSRQTGNTIYF
V gene: TRBV5-1; J gene: TRBJ2-2; D gene: TRBD2; clone size: NA; CDR3 DNA: TGCGCCAGCAGCTTGGATGGCGGGGAGGGCACCGGGGAGCTGTTTTTT; CDR3 protein: CASSLDGGEGTGELFF
V gene: TRBV6-5; J gene: TRBJ1-1; D gene: NA; clone size: NA; CDR3 DNA: TGTGCCAGCAGTTACTCTCGAAGGGCCCTGAACACTGAAGCTTTCTTT; CDR3 protein: CASSYSRRALNTEAFF
V gene: TRBV11-2; J gene: TRBJ1-2; D gene: NA; clone size: NA; CDR3 DNA: TGTGCCAGCAGCTTAGCGACAGCGAACCATGGCTACACCTTC; CDR3 protein: CASSLATANHGYTF
V gene: TRBV15; J gene: TRBJ1-2; D gene: TRBD1; clone size: NA; CDR3 DNA: TGTGCCACCAGCAACGACAGGGGCGCCCACTATGGCTACACCTTC; CDR3 protein: CATSNDRGAHYGYTF
V gene: TRBV28; J gene: TRBJ2-5; D gene: TRBD2; clone size: NA; CDR3 DNA: TGTGCCAGCAGTACTAGCGGGAGCTCTCGGACCCAGTACTTC; CDR3 protein: CASSTSGSSRTQYF
V gene: TRBV7-3; J gene: TRBJ1-5; D gene: NA; clone size: NA; CDR3 DNA: TGTGCCAGCAGCTCGGGCCCCGGGACCCCCCAGCATTTT; CDR3 protein: CASSSGPGTPQHF
V gene: TRBV7-2; J gene: TRBJ2-5; D gene: NA; clone size: NA; CDR3 DNA: TGTGCCACGGGGACGGAGACCCAGTACTTC; CDR3 protein: CATGTETQYF
V gene: TRBV28; J gene: TRBJ2-4; D gene: NA; clone size: NA; CDR3 DNA: TGTGCCAGCAGTTTTTGGCAGGGACTAGCCAAAAACATTCAGTACTTC; CDR3 protein: CASSFWQGLAKNIQYF
V gene: TRBV2; J gene: TRBJ2-1; D gene: TRBD2; clone size: NA; CDR3 DNA: TGTGCCAGCAGGGCGGGACTAGCGGGGGGCAATGAGCAGTTCTTC; CDR3 protein: CASRAGLAGGNEQFF
V gene: TRBV9; J gene: TRBJ1-4; D gene: NA; clone size: few; CDR3 DNA: TGTGCCAGCAGCGTAGGGGGAAAGGACGAAAAACTGTTTTTT; CDR3 protein: CASSVGGKDEKLFF
V gene: TRBV25-1; J gene: TRBJ2-1; D gene: NA; clone size: NA; CDR3 DNA: TGTGCCAGCAGTCTTAGCCGGTCCGCTCCTTTGAATGAGCAGTTCTTC; CDR3 protein: CASSLSRSAPLNEQFF
V gene: TRBV28; J gene: TRBJ1-4; D gene: NA; clone size: NA; CDR3 DNA: TGTGCCAGCACCCTCCATAAGGGGGGCCGTGAAAAACTGTTTTTT; CDR3 protein: CASTLHKGGREKLFF
V gene: TRBV6-5; J gene: TRBJ1-1; D gene: NA; clone size: NA; CDR3 DNA: TGTGCCAGCAGTTATAGGCAAAACACTGAAGCTTTCTTT; CDR3 protein: CASSYRQNTEAFF
V gene: TRBV7-3; J gene: TRBJ2-3; D gene: NA; clone size: NA; CDR3 DNA: TGTGCCAGCAGCTCTGGTGGGGAAATCACAGATACGCAGTATTTT; CDR3 protein: CASSSGGEITDTQYF
V gene: TRBV5-4; J gene: TRBJ2-3; D gene: NA; clone size: NA; CDR3 DNA: TGTGCCAGCAGCTTGTTGGTAGGAGATACGCAGTATTTT; CDR3 protein: CASSLLVGDTQYF
V gene: TRBV29-1; J gene: TRBJ2-1; D gene: TRBD2; clone size: NA; CDR3 DNA: TGCAGCGGGAACCTAGCGGGAGTCAACAATGAGCAGTTCTTC; CDR3 protein: CSGNLAGVNNEQFF
V gene: TRBV30; J gene: TRBJ2-7; D gene: NA; clone size: once; CDR3 DNA: TGTGCCTGGAGTGTCGGATCGCTCGAGCAGTACTTC; CDR3 protein: CAWSVGSLEQYF
V gene: TRBV6-1; J gene: TRBJ2-5; D gene: NA; clone size: NA; CDR3 DNA: TGTGCCAGCAGTACCGAACGGGTGGTGGAGACCCAGTACTTC; CDR3 protein: CASSTERVVETQYF
V gene: TRBV6-5; J gene: TRBJ2-7; D gene: NA; clone size: NA; CDR3 DNA: TGTGCCAGCATAGGCTCCCGTTCGGGATCCCGCGAGCAGTACTTC; CDR3 protein: CASIGSRSGSREQYF
V gene: TRBV13; J gene: TRBJ2-7; D gene: NA; clone size: once; CDR3 DNA: TGTGCCAGCAGCTTAGGTCCCCAGGGAGGCTCCTACGAGCAGTACTTC; CDR3 protein: CASSLGPQGGSYEQYF
V gene: TRBV6-5; J gene: TRBJ2-6; D gene: NA; clone size: NA; CDR3 DNA: TGTGCCAGCAGTTACTCTGGCTCTGGGGCCAACGTCCTGACTTTC; CDR3 protein: CASSYSGSGANVLTF
V gene: TRBV4-1; J gene: TRBJ2-7; D gene: NA; clone size: NA; CDR3 DNA: TGCGCCAGCAGCCAAGGCCGAGGGGGGCAGGGGGCCTACGAGCAGTACTTC; CDR3 protein: CASSQGRGGQGAYEQYF
V gene: TRBV2; J gene: TRBJ2-1; D gene: TRBD2; clone size: NA; CDR3 DNA: TGTGCCAGCAGTTTTCACAGGGGGGGACTAGCGGGAGTGTCCTACAATGAGCAGTTCTTC; CDR3 protein: CASSFHRGGLAGVSYNEQFF
V gene: TRBV6-5; J gene: TRBJ2-7; D gene: NA; clone size: NA; CDR3 DNA: TGTGCCAGCAGTTCATCATCGGGCGAGCAGTACTTC; CDR3 protein: CASSSSSGEQYF
V gene: TRBV2; J gene: TRBJ2-7; D gene: TRBD2; clone size: NA; CDR3 DNA: TGTGCCAGCAGAAGCGGGGGGCCGCCCTACGAGCAGTACTTC; CDR3 protein: CASRSGGPPYEQYF
V gene: TRBV19; J gene: TRBJ2-7; D gene: TRBD1; clone size: NA; CDR3 DNA: TGTGCCAGTACCCCTGACGGACAGGGGCGGGAGCAGTACTTC; CDR3 protein: CASTPDGQGREQYF
V gene: TRBV4-1; J gene: TRBJ1-4; D gene: TRBD1; clone size: once; CDR3 DNA: TGCGCCAGCAGCCAAGGACAGGGACCAACTAATGAAAAACTGTTTTTT; CDR3 protein: CASSQGQGPTNEKLFF
V gene: TRBV27; J gene: TRBJ2-7; D gene: NA; clone size: NA; CDR3 DNA: TGTGCCAGCGGCCTTCAGTACGAGCAGTACTTC; CDR3 protein: CASGLQYEQYF
V gene: TRBV6-5; J gene: TRBJ1-4; D gene: NA; clone size: NA; CDR3 DNA: TGTGCCAGCAGTTACGGGTCAGATAATGAAAAACTGTTTTTT; CDR3 protein: CASSYGSDNEKLFF
V gene: TRBV6-5; J gene: TRBJ1-1; D gene: NA; clone size: NA; CDR3 DNA: TGTGCCAGCAGTTTACGTTGGGGGACGAACACTGAAGCTTTCTTT; CDR3 protein: CASSLRWGTNTEAFF
V gene: TRBV27; J gene: TRBJ2-5; D gene: TRBD2; clone size: NA; CDR3 DNA: TGTGCCAGCAGTTTGGCTAGCGGGGTACAAGAGACCCAGTACTTC; CDR3 protein: CASSLASGVQETQYF
V gene: TRBV11-2; J gene: TRBJ2-7; D gene: NA; clone size: NA; CDR3 DNA: TGTGCCAGCAGCTTAGAGAGGGAAGGGACCTACGAGCAGTACTTC; CDR3 protein: CASSLEREGTYEQYF
V gene: TRBV6-6; J gene: TRBJ1-4; D gene: NA; clone size: NA; CDR3 DNA: TGTGCCAGCAGTTACTACGGGACACCTAATGAAAAACTGTTTTTT; CDR3 protein: CASSYYGTPNEKLFF
V gene: TRBV27; J gene: TRBJ2-3; D gene: NA; clone size: once; CDR3 DNA: TGTGCCAGCAGTTTAACGACACCTAGCACAGATACGCAGTATTTT; CDR3 protein: CASSLTTPSTDTQYF
V gene: TRBV4-2; J gene: TRBJ1-2; D gene: TRBD1; clone size: NA; CDR3 DNA: TGTGCCAGCAGCCAAGATCGACAGGGGCGAGCTAGGGGCTACACCTTC; CDR3 protein: CASSQDRQGRARGYTF
V gene: TRBV18; J gene: TRBJ1-5; D gene: NA; clone size: NA; CDR3 DNA: TGTGCCAGCTCGGAAGGGACTCCGGGGAGCAATCAGCCCCAGCATTTT; CDR3 protein: CASSEGTPGSNQPQHF
V gene: TRBV28; J gene: TRBJ2-6; D gene: TRBD2; clone size: NA; CDR3 DNA: TGTGCCAGCAGTTTTATGCGGGAGTCTGGGGCCAACGTCCTGACTTTC; CDR3 protein: CASSFMRESGANVLTF
V gene: TRBV2; J gene: TRBJ2-7; D gene: TRBD1; clone size: NA; CDR3 DNA: TGTGCCAGCAAAGAGACAGGGAACTACGAGCAGTACTTC; CDR3 protein: CASKETGNYEQYF
V gene: TRBV6-4; J gene: TRBJ2-3; D gene: NA; clone size: NA; CDR3 DNA: TGTGCCAGCAGTGACTTGGGGGGCGACGAAGATACGCAGTATTTT; CDR3 protein: CASSDLGGDEDTQYF
V gene: TRBV27; J gene: TRBJ1-5; D gene: NA; clone size: NA; CDR3 DNA: TGTGCCAGCAGTTCCCGGGGAGGGGGGTACAATCAGCCCCAGCATTTT; CDR3 protein: CASSSRGGGYNQPQHF